A selection of T cell receptor beta chains follows, all from one sample in a study of cytomegalovirus exposure and HLA in healthy donors. Some clones are missing from TCRdb's copy, which holds only in-frame ones; the method was immunoSEQ multiplex PCR. The data contain 100,000 or so clones, 60% to 75% of them singletons. The specimen sequenced was PBMCs. The source of these receptors is a man between 50 and 59 years old in good health and CMV-seronegative. Both conserved end residues are part of each CDR3. The D gene is left open where the match is weak. Not every row has a clone size; where given, it reads once, few, many or a size class.

>few|NA|TRBV5-1|TRBJ2-6
CASSLVTFGGFSSGANVLTF
TGCGCCAGCAGCTTGGTGACATTCGGGGGATTCTCCTCTGGGGCCAACGTCCTGACTTTC
>NA|TRBD1|TRBV7-2|TRBJ2-7
CASSFDRDSYEQYF
TGTGCCAGCAGCTTCGACAGGGACTCCTACGAGCAGTACTTC
>NA|NA|TRBV4-1|TRBJ1-1
CASSNGVLESTEAFF
TGCGCCAGCAGTAATGGTGTTCTTGAGAGCACTGAAGCTTTCTTT
>NA|TRBD1|TRBV28|TRBJ2-1
CATLTPRQGTSYNEQFF
TGTGCCACCCTGACCCCGAGACAGGGGACATCCTACAATGAGCAGTTCTTC
>NA|NA|TRBV7-2|TRBJ1-5
CASGLQGQPQHF
TGTGCCAGCGGCCTCCAGGGTCAGCCCCAGCATTTT
>NA|TRBD2|TRBV27|TRBJ2-1
CASSLSGLAGGPPNEQFF
TGTGCCAGCAGTTTATCGGGGCTAGCGGGAGGTCCCCCGAATGAGCAGTTCTTC
>NA|NA|TRBV6-4|TRBJ2-2
CASRQQASSNTGELFF
TGTGCCAGCAGACAACAGGCCTCCTCAAACACCGGGGAGCTGTTTTTT
>NA|NA|TRBV27|TRBJ1-1
CASSSMAQMNTEAFF
TGTGCCAGCAGCTCTATGGCACAGATGAACACTGAAGCTTTCTTT
>NA|TRBD1|TRBV11-3|TRBJ2-1
CASSPGQGRRDYHEQFF
TGTGCCAGCAGCCCCGGACAGGGGCGGCGGGACTACCATGAGCAGTTCTTC
>few|NA|TRBV7-9|TRBJ2-3
CASSLQGNTQYF
TGTGCCAGCAGCTTACAGGGAAATACGCAGTATTTT